This T cell receptor beta chain was identified in a study of human T cells and chemical hapten exposure. Looking at the study overall: Doses of diphenylcyclopropenone went to the patients' scalps weekly throughout the approximately 22-week study. The upper back received 0.01% DPC by patch testing, with results read at 6 days. Mainly, slight library volume differences in the pool made TCR yields vary. Overall study results and limits: Expanded TCRs grouped into significantly more large CDR3 similarity clusters than controls produced.

Described time point: pre-sensitization, week 0. Described treatment: therapeutic diphenylcyclopropenone sensitization with weekly scalp DPC. Via MiXCR, TCRdb re-called the RACE reads, giving one row per CDR3 protein. The sample carries 350,000 to 400,000 distinct CDR3 sequences, less than 6.5% recorded once. Per germline, CDR1 MNHEY and CDR2 SMNVEV (reference sequence). V dropped 2 bases and J dropped 13; count of bases not matched to a gene: 10. The CDR3 has 14 amino acids. As concerns this clonotype: Its antigen is unknown.

The sample was whole blood, taken in connection with sensitization to the hapten diphenylcyclopropenone (DPC). This clonotype was sampled from a woman aged 50 to 60 with alopecia areata. Some clones in this sample may be carry-over from other donors' samples. The rearrangement uses TRBV27 and TRBJ2-1, with 8 bases matching TRBD1. The CDR3 is CASSLQGAGWGQFF. Written as DNA, the CDR3 is TGTGCCAGCAGTTTACAGGGGGCCGGTTGGGGCCAGTTCTTC.